This note documents a single T cell receptor (beta chain) sequence. What it binds is not known. This CDR3 is also generated by other DNA sequences in the sample. This specimen belongs to a study of shared clonotypes between healthy human individuals. From germline, CDR1 is MNHNY and CDR2 SVGAGI (reference sequence). This CDR3 region has 14 residues. The germline V and J ends were trimmed by 0 bases and 5 bases, with 7 bases remaining between them. The DNA input per sorted-subset replicate PCR was 200 ng, corresponding to 30,000 or so T cell genomes. How the authors handled the data: Without quality scores, immunoSEQ junctional reads could not be filtered like full-length reads. Profiled with immunoSEQ multiplex PCR; TCRdb holds only in-frame clones, not every one. V and J calls and clone size are those listed in that table; D and trimming were worked out from the DNA. The sample contains 2 million to 2.5 million clones, 95% of which appear only once.

Study-level results: Inspection by rarefaction showed sorted-subset sequencing to be incomplete despite large depth.

The source material was naive CD4+ T cells sorted from blood. Subset specified: CD45RA+ positively selected. The chain has TRBV6-6 and TRBJ2-2; D call uncertain. The clonotype was recovered from a man between 18 and 29 years old in good health. The CDR3 DNA is TGTGCCAGCAGTTACTCGGAACCGACCGGGGAGCTGTTTTTT. Its protein is CASSYSEPTGELFF.